In its sample, the clone carrying this TCR beta chain was seen a few times. No antigen is known for it. The length of the CDR3 is 16 residues. CDR1 and CDR2 (germline): SGHTA, FQGNSA. J lost 5 bases, V lost 6 bases, and 15 bases had no gene match. The sample comes from a study of identical twins. Findings and caveats of the study: Insertions were fewer in abundant cord blood beta clonotypes, whereas memory repertoires showed none of this pattern. Invariant populations such as MAIT and iNKT cells could partly muddle zero-insertion analyses. Out-of-frame TCR alpha sharing observed in monozygotic twins exceeded model estimates.

Unique molecular identifiers were in the cDNA, with template-switch universal primer binding. TCRdb called the 5' RACE reads again in MiXCR, with one record for every CDR3 protein. The sample yields hundreds of thousands of distinct CDR3 sequences, 8.5% to 9.5% seen once. These data were also reused for a study on yellow fever vaccine responses in identical twins.

The rearrangement joins TRBV7-2 to TRBJ2-5; 7 bases are a match to TRBD2. Sequencing input: PBMCs. This receptor was taken from a woman aged 18-30 years in good health. This CDR3 is CASSAAGTTLRETQYF. CDR3 nucleotides: TGTGCCAGCAGTGCGGCCGGGACTACGTTACGGGAGACCCAGTACTTC.